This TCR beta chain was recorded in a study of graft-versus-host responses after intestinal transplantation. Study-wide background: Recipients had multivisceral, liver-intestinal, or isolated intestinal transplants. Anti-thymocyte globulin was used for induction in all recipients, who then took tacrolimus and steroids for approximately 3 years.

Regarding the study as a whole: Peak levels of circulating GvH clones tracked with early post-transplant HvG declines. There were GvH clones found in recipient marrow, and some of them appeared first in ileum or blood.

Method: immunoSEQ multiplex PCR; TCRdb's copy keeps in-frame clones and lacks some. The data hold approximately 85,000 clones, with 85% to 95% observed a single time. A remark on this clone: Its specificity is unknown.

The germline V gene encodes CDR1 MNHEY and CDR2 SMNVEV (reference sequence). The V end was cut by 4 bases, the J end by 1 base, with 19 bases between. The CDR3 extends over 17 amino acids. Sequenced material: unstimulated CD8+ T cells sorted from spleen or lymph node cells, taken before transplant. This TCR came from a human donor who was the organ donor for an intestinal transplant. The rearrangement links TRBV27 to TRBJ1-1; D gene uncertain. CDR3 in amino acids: CASSSSPPTDWNTEAFF. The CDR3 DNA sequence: TGTGCCAGCAGTTCCTCGCCCCCGACGGACTGGAACACTGAAGCTTTCTTT.